These T cell receptor beta chains were read from a single sample in a study of blood T cells in healthy people across ages. TCRdb reanalysed the 5' RACE reads using MiXCR and keeps one entry per CDR3 protein. Of around 1.5 million distinct CDR3 sequences in the sample, around two fifths are singletons; the top ten hold around 8%. Sequencing was performed on blood. These receptors all stem from a woman younger than 35 in good health. Both conserved end residues are part of each CDR3. The D gene is left open where the match is weak. Only some rows state a clone size, as once, few, many or a class for expanded clones.

TRBD2 TRBJ2-1 TRBV20-1 . CSASGMFTSGGDEQFF TGCAGTGCTAGTGGTATGTTCACTAGCGGGGGCGATGAGCAGTTCTTC
TRBD2 TRBJ2-1 TRBV20-1 . CSAVGLAGGGEQFF TGCAGTGCGGTGGGACTAGCGGGAGGAGGTGAGCAGTTCTTC
. TRBJ2-5 TRBV20-1 . CSAKREYKGAQYF TGCAGTGCTAAAAGGGAATACAAGGGGGCCCAGTACTTC
. TRBJ1-6 TRBV28 many CASSFGGSPLHF TGTGCCAGCAGTTTTGGGGGTTCACCCCTCCACTTT
TRBD2 TRBJ2-1 TRBV6-5 few CASEGTGTSGRYEQFF TGTGCCAGCGAGGGGACCGGGACTAGCGGGAGATATGAGCAGTTCTTC
TRBD1 TRBJ1-6 TRBV10-2 few CASLTGGLNSPLHF TGCGCCAGCCTTACAGGGGGCTTAAATTCACCCCTCCACTTT
TRBD2 TRBJ2-1 TRBV6-4 . CASSERLAGGNEQFF TGTGCCAGCAGTGAAAGACTAGCGGGGGGCAATGAGCAGTTCTTC
. TRBJ1-1 TRBV12-3/TRBV12-4 many CASSATVNTEAFF TGTGCCAGCAGTGCGACAGTGAACACTGAAGCTTTCTTT
TRBD2 TRBJ2-1 TRBV28 . CASRRLAGGKDEQFF TGTGCCAGCAGGCGACTAGCGGGGGGGAAAGATGAGCAGTTCTTC
TRBD2 TRBJ2-7 TRBV2 . CASSEGREGIYEQYF TGTGCCAGCAGTGAAGGGAGGGAGGGTATATACGAGCAGTACTTC
TRBD2 TRBJ2-1 TRBV20-1 . CSAIAGGPPGNNEQFF TGCAGTGCCATAGCGGGGGGCCCACCGGGTAATAATGAGCAGTTCTTC
. TRBJ2-5 TRBV10-3 . CATSQLLGVETQYF TGTGCCACCAGCCAACTGTTGGGAGTTGAGACCCAGTACTTC
TRBD2 TRBJ2-5 TRBV7-9 . CASSLIPGLANNEQYF TGTGCCAGCAGTCTTATACCGGGACTAGCGAATAATGAGCAGTACTTC
. TRBJ2-7 TRBV10-1 . CASSVGGSGFEQYF TGCGCCAGCAGTGTCGGAGGGAGCGGATTCGAGCAGTACTTC
TRBD1 TRBJ1-2 TRBV7-2 few CASKQGIDYGYTF TGTGCCAGCAAACAGGGGATTGACTATGGCTACACCTTC
. TRBJ2-5 TRBV3-1 . CASMLGGGETQYF TGTGCCAGCATGTTGGGGGGTGGAGAGACCCAGTACTTC
TRBD1 TRBJ1-6 TRBV7-2 few CASSRSYQQGPNSPLHF TGTGCCAGCAGCCGATCTTACCAACAGGGGCCCAATTCACCCCTCCACTTT
TRBD1 TRBJ2-1 TRBV4-2 . CASSQDPITGAEQFF TGTGCCAGCAGCCAAGACCCCATTACAGGGGCTGAGCAGTTCTTC
. TRBJ2-2 TRBV2 . CASSPHTGYPGELFF TGTGCCAGCAGCCCCCATACAGGTTACCCCGGGGAGCTGTTTTTT
TRBD1 TRBJ1-5 TRBV24-1 . CATSSSLGQGDYSNQPQHF TGTGCCACCAGTTCGAGTCTGGGACAGGGTGACTATAGCAATCAGCCCCAGCATTTT
TRBD1 TRBJ2-7 TRBV7-9 few CASRLTGAGNEQYF TGTGCCAGCAGACTCACAGGGGCAGGGAACGAGCAGTACTTC
. TRBJ2-2 TRBV20-1 . CSARNPQGGGGSYTGELFF TGCAGTGCTAGGAACCCCCAGGGGGGAGGCGGGAGCTACACCGGGGAGCTGTTTTTT
TRBD1 TRBJ2-3 TRBV28 . CASSSPGQVQLGSTDTQYF TGTGCCAGCAGTTCACCGGGACAGGTTCAGCTGGGGTCCACAGATACGCAGTATTTT
TRBD1 TRBJ1-5 TRBV6-1 . CASLSWDRGSNQPQHF TGTGCCAGCCTCTCTTGGGACAGGGGTAGCAATCAGCCCCAGCATTTT
. TRBJ1-6 TRBV7-3 . CASSLQGFGSPLHF TGTGCCAGCAGCCTACAGGGATTTGGTTCACCCCTCCACTTT
. TRBJ2-1 TRBV10-2 few CASSLAGTSNNEQFF TGCGCCAGCAGTCTCGCGGGGACCTCTAACAATGAGCAGTTCTTC
TRBD2 TRBJ2-3 TRBV7-3 . CTSSTSGGSTDTQYF TGCACCAGCAGCACAAGCGGGGGAAGCACAGATACGCAGTATTTT
. TRBJ2-6 TRBV27 . CASSPPGRLTGANVLTF TGTGCCAGCAGCCCACCAGGCAGGTTAACTGGGGCCAACGTCCTGACTTTC
. TRBJ2-7 TRBV4-1 . CASSQTGTYPYEQYF TGCGCCAGCAGCCAAACCGGGACATACCCTTACGAGCAGTACTTC
TRBD1 TRBJ2-5 TRBV11-2 few CASSLVSHGTGVFREQYF TGTGCCAGCAGCTTAGTGTCCCACGGGACAGGGGTGTTTCGGGAGCAGTACTTC
TRBD1 TRBJ1-5 TRBV6-1 . CASSKTPGQGTAYSNQPQHF TGTGCCAGCAGCAAAACCCCGGGACAGGGGACCGCATATAGCAATCAGCCCCAGCATTTT
. TRBJ1-1 TRBV12-3/TRBV12-4 . CASSHALVVTEAFF TGTGCCAGCAGCCACGCTCTAGTCGTAACTGAAGCTTTCTTT
. TRBJ1-5 TRBV20-1 few CSARQGGLYSNQPQHF TGCAGTGCTAGACAGGGCGGGCTATATAGCAATCAGCCCCAGCATTTT
. TRBJ2-7 TRBV6-5 few CASSMGGSEYEQYF TGTGCCAGCAGTATGGGTGGATCTGAATACGAGCAGTACTTC
TRBD1 TRBJ2-1 TRBV2 once CASRAGDSSNEQFF TGTGCCAGCAGAGCCGGGGACAGCTCGAATGAGCAGTTCTTC
. TRBJ2-5 TRBV12-3/TRBV12-4 few CASSGTGGTQYF TGTGCCAGCAGTGGGACCGGGGGAACCCAGTACTTC
. TRBJ2-6 TRBV4-1 . CASSLRASGANVLTF TGCGCCAGCAGCCTTAGGGCGTCTGGGGCCAACGTCCTGACTTTC
TRBD1 TRBJ2-7 TRBV10-3 . CATLRTFSGQGSSYEQYF TGTGCCACCCTGAGGACTTTTTCCGGACAGGGGAGCTCCTACGAGCAGTACTTC
TRBD1 TRBJ1-2 TRBV29-1 few CSVEAWTGGSSANYGYTF TGCAGCGTTGAAGCATGGACAGGGGGCTCTTCTGCTAACTATGGCTACACCTTC
TRBD2 TRBJ2-1 TRBV11-2 few CASSLFPGLAYNEQFF TGTGCCAGCAGCTTATTCCCGGGACTAGCTTACAATGAGCAGTTCTTC
TRBD2 TRBJ2-3 TRBV4-2 few CASSPDREGYTQYF TGTGCCAGCAGCCCGGATCGGGAGGGATATACGCAGTATTTT
. TRBJ1-2 TRBV4-2 few CASSPQGPDSYGYTF TGTGCCAGCAGCCCGCAGGGGCCGGATTCCTATGGCTACACCTTC
. TRBJ1-2 TRBV2 few CASRQDDYGYTF TGTGCCAGTAGACAGGATGACTATGGCTACACCTTC
. TRBJ1-2 TRBV20-1 few CSARRASQRTNYGYTF TGCAGTGCTCGACGTGCCTCCCAGCGTACTAACTATGGCTACACCTTC
. TRBJ1-2 TRBV20-1 . CSAREPTGSDGYTF TGCAGTGCTAGAGAACCAACAGGCTCCGATGGCTACACCTTC
. TRBJ2-1 TRBV12-5 . CASGWGDNEQFF TGTGCTAGTGGGTGGGGGGACAATGAGCAGTTCTTC
. TRBJ2-3 TRBV24-1 . CATSRRGLEDTQYF TGTGCCACCAGCCGAAGGGGCTTGGAAGATACGCAGTATTTT
. TRBJ2-6 TRBV7-2 . CASRPNRAGANVLTF TGTGCCAGCAGACCAAACAGGGCTGGGGCCAACGTCCTGACTTTC
. TRBJ1-2 TRBV20-1 . CSASEQGVEDYTF TGCAGTGCTTCGGAACAGGGAGTTGAGGACTACACCTTC
. TRBJ2-2 TRBV4-1 few CASSPGSGGVKNTGELFF TGCGCCAGCAGCCCCGGATCCGGCGGGGTCAAGAACACCGGGGAGCTGTTTTTT
. TRBJ2-5 TRBV12-3/TRBV12-4 few CASQVQETQYF TGTGCCAGCCAGGTCCAAGAGACCCAGTACTTC
TRBD2 TRBJ2-1 TRBV12-3/TRBV12-4 . CASSLEGLARYNEQFF TGTGCCAGCAGTTTAGAAGGACTAGCGAGGTACAATGAGCAGTTCTTC
TRBD2 TRBJ2-7 TRBV20-1 . CSAPKGGGLAYEQYF TGCAGTGCCCCAAAGGGCGGGGGGCTCGCCTACGAGCAGTACTTC
. TRBJ2-5 TRBV12-5 . CASGLVLILESLLGEQYF TGTGCTAGTGGTTTGGTACTTATTTTGGAGTCTCTTCTGGGTGAGCAGTACTTC
. TRBJ1-2 TRBV12-3/TRBV12-4 . CASSRSRASIYGYTF TGTGCCAGCAGTCGAAGCCGGGCCTCGATATATGGCTACACCTTC
. TRBJ1-1 TRBV4-2 few CASSQSDRPNTEAFF TGTGCCAGCAGCCAATCTGACAGACCGAACACTGAAGCTTTCTTT
. TRBJ1-2 TRBV5-1 . CASSLGVSTGFRYGYTF TGCGCCAGCAGCTTGGGGGTTTCGACAGGATTCCGGTATGGCTACACCTTC
. TRBJ2-7 TRBV5-1 . CASRPTGVSYEQYF TGCGCCAGCAGACCCACAGGAGTCTCCTACGAGCAGTACTTC
. TRBJ2-2 TRBV6-6 . CASSYWGSGELFF TGTGCCAGCAGTTATTGGGGGTCCGGGGAGCTGTTTTTT